This T cell receptor beta chain was captured in a study of T cell responses to AZD1222 COVID-19 vaccine. Notes on the study in general: Clonal diversity may have been underestimated in mostly white British donors. Scientists sampled the repertoires only once the peak T cell response had passed. Baseline serology detected seropositivity in only 5 or 6 AZD1222 recipients.

Comment on this clone: Its target is unknown.

Timing groups of about 4 and about 12 weeks for second doses were pooled. The CDR3 runs 18 residues. Germline values: CDR1 LGHDT, CDR2 YNNKEL (reference sequence). V was trimmed by 0 bases and J by 0 bases, leaving 17 bases between them. TCRdb keeps only in-frame clones here, not all; method: immunoSEQ multiplex PCR. Of approximately 150,000 clones listed, around 90% are singletons. The source material was peripheral blood, sampled 28 days after the second AZD1222 dose. V usage is TRBV3-1 (or the pseudogene TRBV3-2) and J usage is TRBJ1-1; D uncertain. This receptor was identified in an adult who received the AZD1222 COVID-19 vaccine. Here the CDR3 reads CASSQDPRSGRVNTEAFF. In nucleotides, the CDR3 is TGTGCCAGCAGCCAAGATCCGCGCTCGGGGAGAGTGAACACTGAAGCTTTCTTT.